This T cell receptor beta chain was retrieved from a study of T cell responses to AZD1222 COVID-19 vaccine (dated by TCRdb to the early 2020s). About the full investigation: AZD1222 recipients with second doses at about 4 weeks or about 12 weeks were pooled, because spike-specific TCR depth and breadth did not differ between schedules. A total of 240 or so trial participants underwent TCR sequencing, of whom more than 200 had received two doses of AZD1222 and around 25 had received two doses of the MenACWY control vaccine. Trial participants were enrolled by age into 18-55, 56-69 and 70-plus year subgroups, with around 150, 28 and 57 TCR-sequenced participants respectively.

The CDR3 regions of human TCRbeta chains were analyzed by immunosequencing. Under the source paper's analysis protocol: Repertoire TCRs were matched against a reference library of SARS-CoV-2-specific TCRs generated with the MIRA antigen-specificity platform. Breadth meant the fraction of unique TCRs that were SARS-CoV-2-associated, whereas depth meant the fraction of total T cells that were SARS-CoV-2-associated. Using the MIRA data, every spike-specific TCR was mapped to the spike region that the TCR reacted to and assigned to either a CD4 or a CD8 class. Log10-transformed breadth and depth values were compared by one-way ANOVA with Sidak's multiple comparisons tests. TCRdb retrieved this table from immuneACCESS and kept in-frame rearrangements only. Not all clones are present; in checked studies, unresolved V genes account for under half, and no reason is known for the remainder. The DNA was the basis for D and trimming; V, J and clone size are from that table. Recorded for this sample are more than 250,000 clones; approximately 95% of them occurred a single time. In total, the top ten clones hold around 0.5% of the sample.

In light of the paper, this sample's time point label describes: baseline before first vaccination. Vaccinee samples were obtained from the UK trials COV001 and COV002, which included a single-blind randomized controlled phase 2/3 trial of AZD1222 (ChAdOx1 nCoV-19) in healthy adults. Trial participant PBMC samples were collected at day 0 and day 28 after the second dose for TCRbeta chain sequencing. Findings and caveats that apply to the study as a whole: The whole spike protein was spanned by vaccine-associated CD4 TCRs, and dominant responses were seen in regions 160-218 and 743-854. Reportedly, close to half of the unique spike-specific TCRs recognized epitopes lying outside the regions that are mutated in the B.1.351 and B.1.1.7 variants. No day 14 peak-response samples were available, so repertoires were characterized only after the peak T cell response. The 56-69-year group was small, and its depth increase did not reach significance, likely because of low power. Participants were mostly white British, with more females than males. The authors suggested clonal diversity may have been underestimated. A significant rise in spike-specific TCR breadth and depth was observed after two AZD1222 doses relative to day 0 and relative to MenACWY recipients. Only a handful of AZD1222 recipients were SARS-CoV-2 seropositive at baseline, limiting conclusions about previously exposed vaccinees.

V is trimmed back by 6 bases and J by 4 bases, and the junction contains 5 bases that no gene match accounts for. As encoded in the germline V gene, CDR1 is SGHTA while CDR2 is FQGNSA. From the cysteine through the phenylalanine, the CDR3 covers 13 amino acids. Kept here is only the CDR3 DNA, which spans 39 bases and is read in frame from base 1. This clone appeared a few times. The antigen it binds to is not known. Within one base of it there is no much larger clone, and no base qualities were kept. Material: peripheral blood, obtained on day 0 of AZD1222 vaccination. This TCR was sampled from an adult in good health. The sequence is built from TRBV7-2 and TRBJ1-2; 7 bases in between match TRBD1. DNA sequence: TGTGCCAGCAGGGCCTCAGGGGGCTATGGCTACACCTTC. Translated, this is CASRASGGYGYTF.